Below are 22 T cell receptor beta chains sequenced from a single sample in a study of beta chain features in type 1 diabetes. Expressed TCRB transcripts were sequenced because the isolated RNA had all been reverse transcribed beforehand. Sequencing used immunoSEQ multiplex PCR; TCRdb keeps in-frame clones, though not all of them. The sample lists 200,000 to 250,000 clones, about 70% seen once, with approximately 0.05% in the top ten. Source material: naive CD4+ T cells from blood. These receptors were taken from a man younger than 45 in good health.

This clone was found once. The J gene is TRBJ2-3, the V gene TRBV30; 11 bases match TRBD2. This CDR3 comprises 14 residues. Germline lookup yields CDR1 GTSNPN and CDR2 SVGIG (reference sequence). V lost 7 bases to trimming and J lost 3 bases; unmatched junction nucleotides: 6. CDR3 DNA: TGTGCCTTTAGCGGGGGGGCATTTACAGATACGCAGTATTTT. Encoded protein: CAFSGGAFTDTQYF. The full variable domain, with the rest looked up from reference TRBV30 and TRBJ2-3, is SQTIHQWPATLVQPVGSPLSLECTVEGTSNPNLYWYRQAAGRGLQLLFYSVGIGQISSEVPQNLSASRPQDRQFILSSKKLLLSDSGFYLCAFSGGAFTDTQYFGPGTRLTVL.

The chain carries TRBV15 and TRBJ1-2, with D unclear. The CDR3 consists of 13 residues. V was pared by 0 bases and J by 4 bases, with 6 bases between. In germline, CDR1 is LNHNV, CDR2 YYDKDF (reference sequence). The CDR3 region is CATSRDSPYGYTF. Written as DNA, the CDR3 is TGTGCCACCAGCAGAGACAGCCCCTATGGCTACACCTTC.

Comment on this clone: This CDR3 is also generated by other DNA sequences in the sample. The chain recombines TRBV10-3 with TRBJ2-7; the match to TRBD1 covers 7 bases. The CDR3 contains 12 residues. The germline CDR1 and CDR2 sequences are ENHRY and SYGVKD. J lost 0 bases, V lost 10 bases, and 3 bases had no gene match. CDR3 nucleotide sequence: TGTGCCACTCGGGACAGCTCCTACGAGCAGTACTTC. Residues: CATRDSSYEQYF.

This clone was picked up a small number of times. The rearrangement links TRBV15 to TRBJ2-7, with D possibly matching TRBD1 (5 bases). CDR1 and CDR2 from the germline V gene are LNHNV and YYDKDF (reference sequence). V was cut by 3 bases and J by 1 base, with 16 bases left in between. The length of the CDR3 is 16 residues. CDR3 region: CATSSVQTVLSYEQYF. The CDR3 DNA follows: TGTGCCACCAGCAGTGTACAGACAGTGCTTTCCTACGAGCAGTACTTC.

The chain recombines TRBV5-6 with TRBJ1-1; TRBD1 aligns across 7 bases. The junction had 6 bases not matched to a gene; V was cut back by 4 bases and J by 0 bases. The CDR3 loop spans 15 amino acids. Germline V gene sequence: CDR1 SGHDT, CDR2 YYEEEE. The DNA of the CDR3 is TGTGCCAGCAGCCTGATGGACAGGATGAACACTGAAGCTTTCTTT. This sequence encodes CASSLMDRMNTEAFF.

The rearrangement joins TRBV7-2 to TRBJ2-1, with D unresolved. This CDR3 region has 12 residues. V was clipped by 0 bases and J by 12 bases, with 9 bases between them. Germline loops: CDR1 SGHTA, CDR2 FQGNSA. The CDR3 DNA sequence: TGTGCCAGCAGCTTAGCTGGCCAGCCGCAGTTCTTC. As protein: CASSLAGQPQFF.

This CDR3 is CASTIQGQDRPYGYTF. The CDR3 DNA sequence: TGTGCCAGCACCATTCAGGGACAGGACCGACCTTATGGCTACACCTTC. V gene TRBV7-9 combines with J gene TRBJ1-2; TRBD1 matches at 8 bases. The germline V gene has CDR1 SEHNR and CDR2 FQNEAQ (reference sequence). This CDR3 has 16 amino acids. V dropped 7 bases and J dropped 5; count of bases not matched to a gene: 15.

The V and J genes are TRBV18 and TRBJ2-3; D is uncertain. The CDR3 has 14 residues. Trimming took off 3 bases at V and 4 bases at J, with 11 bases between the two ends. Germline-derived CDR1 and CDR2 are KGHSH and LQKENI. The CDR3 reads CASSPRPGPDTQYF. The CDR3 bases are TGTGCCAGCTCACCCCGGCCGGGCCCAGATACGCAGTATTTT.

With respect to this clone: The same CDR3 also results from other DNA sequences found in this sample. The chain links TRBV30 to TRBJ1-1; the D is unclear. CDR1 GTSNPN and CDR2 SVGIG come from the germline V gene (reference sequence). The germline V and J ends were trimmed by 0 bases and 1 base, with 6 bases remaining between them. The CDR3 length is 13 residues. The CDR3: CAWSVLGNTEAFF. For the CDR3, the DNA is TGTGCCTGGAGTGTACTTGGGAACACTGAAGCTTTCTTT.

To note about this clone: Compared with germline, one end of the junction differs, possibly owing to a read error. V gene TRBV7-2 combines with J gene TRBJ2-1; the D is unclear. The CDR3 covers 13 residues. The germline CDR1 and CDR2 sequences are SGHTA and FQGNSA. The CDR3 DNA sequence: TGTGCCAGCAGCTTAGAGCGCTACTATGAGCAGTTCTTC. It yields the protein CASSLERYYEQFF. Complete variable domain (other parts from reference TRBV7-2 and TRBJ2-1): GAGVSQSPSNKVTEKGKDVELRCDPISGHTALYWYRQSLGQGLEFLIYFQGNSAPDKSGLPSDRFSAERTGGSVSTLTIQRTQQEDSAVYLCASSLERYYEQFFGPGTRLTVL.

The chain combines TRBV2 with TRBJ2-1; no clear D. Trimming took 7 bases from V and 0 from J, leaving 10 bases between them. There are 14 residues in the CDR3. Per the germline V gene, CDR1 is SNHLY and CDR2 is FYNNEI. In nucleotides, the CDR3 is TGTGCCAGCACCCTCAGCAGCTCCTACAATGAGCAGTTCTTC. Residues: CASTLSSSYNEQFF. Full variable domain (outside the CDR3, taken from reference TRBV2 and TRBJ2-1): EPEVTQTPSHQVTQMGQEVILRCVPISNHLYFYWYRQILGQKVEFLVSFYNNEISEKSEIFDDQFSVERPDGSNFTLKIRSTKLEDSAMYFCASTLSSSYNEQFFGPGTRLTVL.

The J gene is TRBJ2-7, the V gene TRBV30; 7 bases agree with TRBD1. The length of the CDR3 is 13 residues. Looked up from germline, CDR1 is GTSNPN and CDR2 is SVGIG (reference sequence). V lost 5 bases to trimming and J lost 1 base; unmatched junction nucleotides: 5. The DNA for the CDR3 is TGTGCCTGGGACGGACAGGAATCCTACGAGCAGTACTTC. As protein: CAWDGQESYEQYF.

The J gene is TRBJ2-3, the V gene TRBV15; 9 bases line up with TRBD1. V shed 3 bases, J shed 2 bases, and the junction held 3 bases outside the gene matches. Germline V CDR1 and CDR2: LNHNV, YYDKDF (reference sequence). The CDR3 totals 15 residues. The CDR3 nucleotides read TGTGCCACCAGCAGGGACAGGGGAAACACAGATACGCAGTATTTT. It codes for CATSRDRGNTDTQYF.

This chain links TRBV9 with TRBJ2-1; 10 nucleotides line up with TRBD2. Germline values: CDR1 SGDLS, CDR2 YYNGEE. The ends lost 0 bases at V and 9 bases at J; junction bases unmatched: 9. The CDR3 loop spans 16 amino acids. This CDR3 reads CASSVDPASGSGEQFF. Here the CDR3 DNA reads TGTGCCAGCAGCGTAGATCCGGCTAGCGGGAGCGGTGAGCAGTTCTTC. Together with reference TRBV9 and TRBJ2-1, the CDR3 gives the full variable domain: DSGVTQTPKHLITATGQRVTLRCSPRSGDLSVYWYQQSLDQGLQFLIQYYNGEERAKGNILERFSAQQFPDLHSELNLSSLELGDSALYFCASSVDPASGSGEQFFGPGTRLTVL.

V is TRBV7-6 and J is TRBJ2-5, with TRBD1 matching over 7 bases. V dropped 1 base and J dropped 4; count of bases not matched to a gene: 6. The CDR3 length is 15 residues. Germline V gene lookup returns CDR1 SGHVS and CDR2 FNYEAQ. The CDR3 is CASSLGDRVGETQYF. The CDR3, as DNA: TGTGCCAGCAGCTTAGGCGACAGGGTCGGAGAGACCCAGTACTTC.

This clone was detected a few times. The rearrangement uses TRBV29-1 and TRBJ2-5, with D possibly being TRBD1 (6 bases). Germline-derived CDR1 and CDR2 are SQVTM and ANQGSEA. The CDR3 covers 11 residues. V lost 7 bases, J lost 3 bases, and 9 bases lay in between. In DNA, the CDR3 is TGCAGCGGACAGGCCAAAGAGACCCAGTACTTC. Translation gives CSGQAKETQYF. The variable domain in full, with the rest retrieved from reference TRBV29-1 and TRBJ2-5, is SAVISQKPSRDICQRGTSLTIQCQVDSQVTMMFWYRQQPGQSLTLIATANQGSEATYESGFVIDKFPISRPNLTFSTLTVSNMSPEDSSIYLCSGQAKETQYFGPGTRLLVL.

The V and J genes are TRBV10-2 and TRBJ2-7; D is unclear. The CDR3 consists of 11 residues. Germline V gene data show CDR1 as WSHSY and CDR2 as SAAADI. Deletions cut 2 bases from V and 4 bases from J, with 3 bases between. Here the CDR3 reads CASSERYEQYF. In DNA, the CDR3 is TGCGCCAGCAGTGAGAGGTACGAGCAGTACTTC.

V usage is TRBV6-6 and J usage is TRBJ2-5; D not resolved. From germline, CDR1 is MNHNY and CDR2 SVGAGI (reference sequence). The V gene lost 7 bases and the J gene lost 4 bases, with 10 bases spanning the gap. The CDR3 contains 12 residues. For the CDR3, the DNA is TGTGCCAGCACTGGGTTGGGAGAGACCCAGTACTTC. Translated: CASTGLGETQYF.

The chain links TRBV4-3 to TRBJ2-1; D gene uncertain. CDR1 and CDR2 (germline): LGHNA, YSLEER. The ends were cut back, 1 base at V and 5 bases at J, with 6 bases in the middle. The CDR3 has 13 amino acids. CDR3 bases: TGCGCCAGCAGCCAAGGGCTCCACAATGAGCAGTTCTTC. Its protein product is CASSQGLHNEQFF.

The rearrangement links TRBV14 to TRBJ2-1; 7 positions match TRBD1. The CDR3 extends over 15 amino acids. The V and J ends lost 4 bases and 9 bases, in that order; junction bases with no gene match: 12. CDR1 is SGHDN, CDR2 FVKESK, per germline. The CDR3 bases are TGTGCCAGCAGCCCTAGGCAGGCAGGGGGTAGTGAGCAGTTCTTC. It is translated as CASSPRQAGGSEQFF.

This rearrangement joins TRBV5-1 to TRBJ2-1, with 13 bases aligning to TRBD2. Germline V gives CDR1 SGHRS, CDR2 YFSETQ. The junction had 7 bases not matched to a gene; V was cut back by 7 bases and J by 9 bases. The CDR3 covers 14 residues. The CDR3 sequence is CASGGLAGAFEQFF. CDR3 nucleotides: TGCGCCAGCGGCGGACTAGCGGGAGCTTTTGAGCAGTTCTTC.

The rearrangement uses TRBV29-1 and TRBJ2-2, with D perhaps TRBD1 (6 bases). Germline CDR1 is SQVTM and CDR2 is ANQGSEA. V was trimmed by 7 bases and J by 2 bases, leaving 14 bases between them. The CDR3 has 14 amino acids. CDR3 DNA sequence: TGCAGCGCGAGAGGACAGCACAACACCGGGGAGCTGTTTTTT. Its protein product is CSARGQHNTGELFF.